This T cell receptor beta chain was obtained from a study of T cells in Graves' hyperthyroidism and ophthalmopathy. To note about this clonotype: Antigen unknown.

Study-wide results and limits: The model's output predicted ophthalmopathy at a median of roughly 6.9 months prior to onset.

J was trimmed by 0 bases and V by 3 bases; bases with no gene match: 4. Per germline, CDR1 LNHNV and CDR2 YYDKDF (reference sequence). The CDR3 is 15 residues long. RNA transcripts provided the source from which TCR beta CDR3 regions were amplified. TCR CDR3 regions were first amplified by RT-PCR with HTBI primers. TCRdb reprocessed the multiplex PCR reads with MiXCR, giving one entry per CDR3 protein. The sample yields roughly 500,000 distinct CDR3 sequences, 35% to 55% seen once. This chain links TRBV15 with TRBJ2-7; 8 positions agree with TRBD2. The receptor was derived from an adult woman with Graves' disease, either hyperthyroidism or ophthalmopathy (not recorded which). Sequenced input: peripheral blood or thyroid tissue (not recorded which). The CDR3 loop reads CATSSAGTSSYEQYF. CDR3 nucleotide sequence: TGTGCCACCAGCAGTGCCGGGACTAGCTCCTACGAGCAGTACTTC.